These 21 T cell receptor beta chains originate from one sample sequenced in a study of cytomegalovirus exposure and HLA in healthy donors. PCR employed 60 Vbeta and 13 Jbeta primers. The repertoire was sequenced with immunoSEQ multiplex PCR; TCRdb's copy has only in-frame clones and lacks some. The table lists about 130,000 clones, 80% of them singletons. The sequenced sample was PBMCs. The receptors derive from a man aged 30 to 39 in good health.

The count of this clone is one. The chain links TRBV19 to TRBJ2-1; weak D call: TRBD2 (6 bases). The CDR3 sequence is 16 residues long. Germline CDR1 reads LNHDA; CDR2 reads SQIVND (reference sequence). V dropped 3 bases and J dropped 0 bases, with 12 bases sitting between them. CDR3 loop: CASSISGLSSYNEQFF. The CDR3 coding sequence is TGTGCCAGTAGTATTAGCGGACTGAGCTCCTACAATGAGCAGTTCTTC.

The CDR3 reads CASSPEASGNTQYF. The CDR3, as DNA: TGCGCCAGCAGCCCAGAGGCTAGCGGGAATACGCAGTATTTT. This rearrangement joins TRBV4-3 to TRBJ2-3; 9 bases are a match to TRBD2. V trimming: 4 bases; J trimming: 7 bases; junction bases outside the gene matches: 6. The CDR3 contains 14 residues. Germline V gene data show CDR1 as LGHNA and CDR2 as YSLEER.

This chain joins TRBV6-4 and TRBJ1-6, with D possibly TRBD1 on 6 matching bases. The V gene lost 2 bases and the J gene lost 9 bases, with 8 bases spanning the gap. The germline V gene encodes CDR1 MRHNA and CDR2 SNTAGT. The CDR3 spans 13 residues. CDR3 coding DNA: TGTGCCAGCAGTGACGTAGGGGGTTCACCCCTCCACTTT. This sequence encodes CASSDVGGSPLHF.

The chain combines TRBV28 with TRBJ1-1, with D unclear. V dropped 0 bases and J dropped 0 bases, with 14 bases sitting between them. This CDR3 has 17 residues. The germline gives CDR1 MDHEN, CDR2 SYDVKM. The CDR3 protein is CASSLWGVGNMNTEAFF. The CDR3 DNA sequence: TGTGCCAGCAGTTTATGGGGAGTGGGGAATATGAACACTGAAGCTTTCTTT.

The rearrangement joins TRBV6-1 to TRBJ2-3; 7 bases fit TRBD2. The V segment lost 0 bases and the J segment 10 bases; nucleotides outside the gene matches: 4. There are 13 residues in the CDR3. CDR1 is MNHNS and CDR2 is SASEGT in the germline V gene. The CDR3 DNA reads TGTGCCAGCAGTGAAGCGCGGACTAGGGCGCAGTATTTT. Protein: CASSEARTRAQYF.

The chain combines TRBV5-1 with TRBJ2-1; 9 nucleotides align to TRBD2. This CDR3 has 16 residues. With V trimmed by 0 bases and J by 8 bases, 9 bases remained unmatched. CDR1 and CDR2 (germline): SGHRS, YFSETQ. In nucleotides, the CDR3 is TGCGCCAGCAGCTTGGTAAGAAGCGGGAGGAAGGATGAGCAGTTCTTC. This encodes CASSLVRSGRKDEQFF.

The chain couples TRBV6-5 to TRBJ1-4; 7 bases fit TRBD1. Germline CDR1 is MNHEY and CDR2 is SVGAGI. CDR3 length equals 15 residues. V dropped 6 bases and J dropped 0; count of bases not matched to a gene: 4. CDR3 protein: CASRDTGATNEKLFF. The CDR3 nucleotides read TGTGCCAGCAGGGATACAGGGGCAACTAATGAAAAACTGTTTTTT.

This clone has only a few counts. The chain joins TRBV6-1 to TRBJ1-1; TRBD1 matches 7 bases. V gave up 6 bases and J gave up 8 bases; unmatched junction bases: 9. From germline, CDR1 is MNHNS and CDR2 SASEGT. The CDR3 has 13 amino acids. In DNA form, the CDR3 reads TGTGCCAGCAGAAGACAGGGTGGGGGGGAAGCTTTCTTT. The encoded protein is CASRRQGGGEAFF.

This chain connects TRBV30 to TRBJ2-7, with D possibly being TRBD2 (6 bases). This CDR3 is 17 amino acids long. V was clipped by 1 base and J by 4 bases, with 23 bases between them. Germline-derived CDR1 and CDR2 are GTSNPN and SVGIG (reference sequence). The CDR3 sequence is CAWSAGLTEGWKYEQYF. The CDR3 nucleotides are TGTGCCTGGAGTGCGGGACTCACGGAGGGATGGAAATACGAGCAGTACTTC.

CDR3: CASSSRRTGTYEQYF. The CDR3 nucleotides read TGTGCCAGCAGTTCGCGGAGGACAGGGACTTACGAGCAGTACTTC. This rearrangement joins TRBV28 to TRBJ2-5; 8 bases agree with TRBD1. Matching the DNA end better, TRBJ2-7 makes the J call doubtful. This CDR3 region has 15 residues. From germline, CDR1 is MDHEN and CDR2 SYDVKM.

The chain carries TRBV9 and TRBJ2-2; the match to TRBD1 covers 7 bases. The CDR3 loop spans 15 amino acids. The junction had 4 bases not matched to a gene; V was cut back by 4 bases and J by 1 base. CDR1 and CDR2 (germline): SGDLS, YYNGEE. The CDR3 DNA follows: TGTGCCAGCAGCCCTTGGACAGGGAACACCGGGGAGCTGTTTTTT. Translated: CASSPWTGNTGELFF.

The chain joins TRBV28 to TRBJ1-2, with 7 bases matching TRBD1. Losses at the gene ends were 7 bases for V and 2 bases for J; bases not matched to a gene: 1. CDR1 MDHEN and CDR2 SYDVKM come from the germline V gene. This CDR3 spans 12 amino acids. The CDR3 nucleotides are TGTGCCAGCACGACAGGGAACTATGGCTACACCTTC. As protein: CASTTGNYGYTF.

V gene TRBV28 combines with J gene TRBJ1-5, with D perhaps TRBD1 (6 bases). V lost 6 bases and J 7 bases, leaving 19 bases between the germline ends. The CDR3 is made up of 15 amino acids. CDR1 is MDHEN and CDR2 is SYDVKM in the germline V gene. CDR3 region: CASRGAGATRQPQHF. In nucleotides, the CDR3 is TGTGCCAGCAGGGGAGCAGGGGCAACCAGACAGCCCCAGCATTTT.

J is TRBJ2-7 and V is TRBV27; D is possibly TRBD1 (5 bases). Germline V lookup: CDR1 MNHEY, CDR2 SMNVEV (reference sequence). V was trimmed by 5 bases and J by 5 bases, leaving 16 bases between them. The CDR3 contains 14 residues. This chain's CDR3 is CASSVTRAFNEQYF. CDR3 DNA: TGTGCCAGCAGTGTAACCAGGGCGTTTAACGAGCAGTACTTC.

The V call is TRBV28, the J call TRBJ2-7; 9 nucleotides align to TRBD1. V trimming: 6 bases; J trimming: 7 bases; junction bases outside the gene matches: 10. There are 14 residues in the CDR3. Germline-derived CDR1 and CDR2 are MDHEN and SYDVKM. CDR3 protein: CASREQGAVREQYF. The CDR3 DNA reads TGTGCCAGCAGAGAACAGGGGGCGGTACGGGAGCAGTACTTC. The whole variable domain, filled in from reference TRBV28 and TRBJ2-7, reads DVKVTQSSRYLVKRTGEKVFLECVQDMDHENMFWYRQDPGLGLRLIYFSYDVKMKEKGDIPEGYSVSREKKERFSLILESASTNQTSMYLCASREQGAVREQYFGPGTRLTVT.

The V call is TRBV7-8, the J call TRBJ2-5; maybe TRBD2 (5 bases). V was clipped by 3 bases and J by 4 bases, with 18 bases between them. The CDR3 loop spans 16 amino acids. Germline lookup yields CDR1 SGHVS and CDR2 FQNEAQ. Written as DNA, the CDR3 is TGTGCCAGCAGCTTGGAAAGGGCTAGCCTTAGAGAGACCCAGTACTTC. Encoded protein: CASSLERASLRETQYF.

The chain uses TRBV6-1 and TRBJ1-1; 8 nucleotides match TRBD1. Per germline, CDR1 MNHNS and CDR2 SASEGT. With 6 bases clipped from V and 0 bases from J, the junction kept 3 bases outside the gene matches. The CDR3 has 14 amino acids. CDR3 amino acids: CASRGQAVNTEAFF. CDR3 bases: TGTGCCAGCAGGGGACAGGCTGTGAACACTGAAGCTTTCTTT.

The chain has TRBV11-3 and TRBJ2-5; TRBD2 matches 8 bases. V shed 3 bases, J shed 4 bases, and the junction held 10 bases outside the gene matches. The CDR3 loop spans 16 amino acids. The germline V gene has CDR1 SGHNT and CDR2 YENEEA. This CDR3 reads CASSFLPREGRETQYF. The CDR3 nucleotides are TGTGCCAGCAGCTTTCTTCCACGGGAGGGTAGAGAGACCCAGTACTTC.

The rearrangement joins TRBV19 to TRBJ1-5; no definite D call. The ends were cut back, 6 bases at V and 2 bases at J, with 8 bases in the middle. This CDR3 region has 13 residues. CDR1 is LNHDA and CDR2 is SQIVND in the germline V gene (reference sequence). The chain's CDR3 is CASSWQGNQPQHF. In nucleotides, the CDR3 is TGTGCCAGTAGCTGGCAGGGCAATCAGCCCCAGCATTTT.

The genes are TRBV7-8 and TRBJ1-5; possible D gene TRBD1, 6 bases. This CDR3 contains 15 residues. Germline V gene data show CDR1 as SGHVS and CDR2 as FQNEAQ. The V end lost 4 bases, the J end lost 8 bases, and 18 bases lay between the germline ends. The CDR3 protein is CASSSRGGAPEPQHF. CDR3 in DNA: TGTGCCAGCAGCTCCAGAGGGGGGGCACCGGAGCCCCAGCATTTT. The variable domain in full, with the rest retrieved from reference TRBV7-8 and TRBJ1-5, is GAGVSQSPRYKVAKRGQDVALRCDPISGHVSLFWYQQALGQGPEFLTYFQNEAQLDKSGLPSDRFFAERPEGSVSTLKIQRTQQEDSAVYLCASSSRGGAPEPQHFGDGTRLSIL.

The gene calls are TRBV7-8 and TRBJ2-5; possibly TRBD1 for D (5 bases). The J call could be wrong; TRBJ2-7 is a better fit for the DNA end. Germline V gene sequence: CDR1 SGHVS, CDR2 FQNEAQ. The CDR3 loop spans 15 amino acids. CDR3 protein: CASSLGQGFNYEQYF. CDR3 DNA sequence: TGTGCCAGCAGCTTAGGCCAGGGATTTAACTACGAGCAGTACTTC.